Below, one TCR beta chain is given with its context. The data belong to a study of shared clonotypes between healthy human individuals. Naive-designated CD8 cells lacked CD45RO, were positively enriched for CCR7, and omitted terminally differentiated effector memory CD45RA+ cells. Here immunoSEQ multiplex PCR was the method, and the copy in TCRdb shows in-frame clones only, minus some. The table has about 1,800,000 clones, approximately 94% seen once. Trimming took 1 base from V and 6 from J, leaving 18 bases between them. The germline V gene encodes CDR1 SGHTA and CDR2 FQGNSA. The CDR3 spans 16 residues.

The material sequenced was naive CD8+ T cells sorted from blood. This sequence joins TRBV7-2 and TRBJ1-1; D is undetermined. The receptor was derived from a man younger than 30 in good health. DNA of the CDR3: TGTGCCAGCAGCTTAGGGTTAAGGGCCACGGACCCTGAAGCTTTCTTT. Its translation is CASSLGLRATDPEAFF.